This TCR beta chain is drawn from a study of T cells in Graves' hyperthyroidism and ophthalmopathy. General study results and limits: Model-based prediction identified ophthalmopathy a median 6.5 months prior to its onset.

Researchers amplified the TCR beta CDR3 regions from RNA transcripts. Carried out on the TCR CDR3, a first-round RT-PCR used the HTBI primer set. TCRdb itself ran the multiplex PCR reads through MiXCR, one entry per CDR3 protein. The sample consists of about 400,000 distinct CDR3 sequences, approximately 15% of them appearing once. This clonotype occurred many times. As yet, its antigen is unknown. With duration under 3 months, ophthalmopathy was active: Clinical Activity Score at least 3, NOSPECS at least 4. For the diagnoses, clinical symptoms, serum thyroxine and TRAb, thyroid ultrasound and orbital computed tomography were used. The CDR3 has 13 amino acids. Germline-derived CDR1 and CDR2 are KGHSH and LQKENI. Trimming stripped 8 bases from V and 1 base from J, with 9 bases between.

The sample comprised blood. This chain links TRBV18 with TRBJ1-5; no definite D call. The TCR sequence derives from a man younger than 35 with Graves' ophthalmopathy. The CDR3 here is CASSLASNQPQHF. DNA for the CDR3: TGTGCCAGCAGCTTAGCCAGCAATCAGCCCCAGCATTTT.